Listed here is a single TCR beta chain. Germline assignment: CDR1 MGHRA and CDR2 YSYEKL. There are 18 residues in the CDR3. The V gene end was trimmed by 0 bases and the J gene end by 5 bases; junction bases not matched to a gene: 15. This sample was included in a study of cytomegalovirus exposure and HLA in healthy donors. The PCR employed 60 Vbeta primers together with 13 Jbeta primers. Assay used: immunoSEQ multiplex PCR; TCRdb lists only in-frame clones, some missing. The sample yields around 250,000 clones, around 90% seen once. This chain joins TRBV4-1 and TRBJ2-5; TRBD2 matches at 7 bases. This receptor was taken from a girl aged 2-10 years in good health and CMV-seronegative. Sequencing was performed on PBMCs. The CDR3 DNA sequence: TGCGCCAGCAGCCAAGATTGGGAGGGGTTAGGCTATCGGGAGACCCAGTACTTC. It is translated as CASSQDWEGLGYRETQYF.